This T cell receptor beta chain was profiled in a study of glioma-infiltrating T cells. This clonotype was seen repeatedly, ten times or more. Its cognate antigen is unknown. Amplification of TCR alpha and beta CDR3 regions from RNA used iRepertoire nested multiplex PCR. One entry per CDR3 protein, called by TCRdb with MiXCR from the multiplex PCR reads. The repertoire has thousands of distinct CDR3 sequences, roughly 30% of them found once; the top ten carry 26%. Broader study findings: Gliomas, especially low-grade, showed above-expected tissue-blood divergence; non-neoplastic patients showed below.

The sequence derives from a human donor with low-grade glioma or glioblastoma, undergoing nonglioma brain surgery, or in good health (not recorded which). The sequencing input was glioma tissue, nonneoplastic brain tissue, or PBMCs (not recorded which).

The CDR3, as DNA: TGCGCCAGCAGCCAAGAAGGCGTTAGTGGTAATGAAAAACTGTTTTTT. Translated: CASSQEGVSGNEKLFF. The chain couples TRBV4-3 to TRBJ1-4; D uncertain. Germline V lookup: CDR1 LGHNA, CDR2 YSLEER. There are 16 residues in the CDR3. Trimming cost V 0 bases and J 4 bases, with 12 bases left between them.